The 15 T cell receptor beta chains below come from one sample, sequenced in a study of graft-versus-host responses after intestinal transplantation. Generated by immunoSEQ multiplex PCR, the TCRdb table keeps only in-frame clones and is missing some. The data contain about 130,000 clones, around nine tenths of them seen just once; the ten biggest clones take up about 0.2%. Antigens for these TCRs are unknown. Sample: unstimulated CD4+ T cells sorted from spleen or lymph node cells, taken before intestinal transplant. These receptors were collected from a human donor who received an intestinal transplant.

The chain is built from TRBV15 and TRBJ1-4, with 7 bases matching TRBD1. The CDR3 is 15 amino acids. V was pared by 5 bases and J by 4 bases, with 7 bases of the junction left unmatched. The germline gives CDR1 LNHNV, CDR2 YYDKDF (reference sequence). This CDR3 reads CATSVRGTVNEKLFF. In nucleotides, the CDR3 is TGTGCCACCAGCGTCAGGGGGACGGTTAATGAAAAACTGTTTTTT.

The chain has TRBV7-3 and TRBJ2-1; TRBD2 matches at 10 bases. After removal of 0 bases from V and 10 bases from J, the junction contained 12 bases not matched to a gene. The length of the CDR3 is 17 residues. Germline CDR1 SGHTA, CDR2 FQGTGA. This CDR3 reads CASSLTITSGRAGEQFF. CDR3 sequence (DNA): TGTGCCAGCAGCTTAACGATAACCAGCGGGAGGGCCGGCGAGCAGTTCTTC.

The chain is built from TRBV5-6 and TRBJ1-1; 12 bases map to TRBD1. Per the germline V gene, CDR1 is SGHDT and CDR2 is YYEEEE. The CDR3 consists of 15 residues. The junction had 4 bases not matched to a gene; V was cut back by 4 bases and J by 3 bases. DNA for the CDR3: TGTGCCAGCAGCCAGTGGGACAGGGGGCACACTGAAGCTTTCTTT. Translated: CASSQWDRGHTEAFF.

J is TRBJ2-7 and V is TRBV18; D is perhaps TRBD1 (6 bases). CDR1 KGHSH and CDR2 LQKENI come from the germline V gene. The CDR3 has 14 amino acids. The germline V and J ends were trimmed by 2 bases and 5 bases, with 13 bases remaining between them. The CDR3 DNA follows: TGTGCCAGCTCACCAGGGGGCCTTAGACACGAGCAGTACTTC. Protein sequence: CASSPGGLRHEQYF.

This clone was counted once. The chain links TRBV19 to TRBJ1-5; 7 nucleotides agree with TRBD1. J was trimmed by 3 bases and V by 4 bases; bases with no gene match: 3. This CDR3 is 14 amino acids long. Germline V gene data show CDR1 as LNHDA and CDR2 as SQIVND (reference sequence). In DNA form, the CDR3 reads TGTGCCAGTAGTACAGGACAGGACAATCAGCCCCAGCATTTT. Its protein product is CASSTGQDNQPQHF.

This clone appeared a single time. The chain couples TRBV5-1 to TRBJ2-1; no clear D gene. Germline lookup yields CDR1 SGHRS and CDR2 YFSETQ. The CDR3 contains 13 residues. Trimming stripped 0 bases from V and 8 bases from J, with 9 bases between. The chain's CDR3 is CASSLGAWDEQFF. CDR3 DNA: TGCGCCAGCAGCTTGGGGGCTTGGGATGAGCAGTTCTTC.

The V call is TRBV30, the J call TRBJ1-1; 8 positions match TRBD1. V lost 7 bases to trimming and J lost 0 bases; unmatched junction nucleotides: 7. This CDR3 is 14 amino acids long. Germline lookup yields CDR1 GTSNPN and CDR2 SVGIG (reference sequence). The CDR3 nucleotides read TGTGCCTTCGAGCAGGGGGCCTTGAACACTGAAGCTTTCTTT. The encoded protein is CAFEQGALNTEAFF.

The chain carries TRBV19 and TRBJ1-1; tentatively, D is TRBD1 (5 bases). V was trimmed by 3 bases and J by 0 bases, leaving 11 bases between them. The length of the CDR3 is 15 residues. Germline V gives CDR1 LNHDA, CDR2 SQIVND (reference sequence). This chain's CDR3 is CASSIQGLMNTEAFF. DNA for the CDR3: TGTGCCAGTAGTATTCAGGGACTAATGAACACTGAAGCTTTCTTT.

This clone was found once. CDR3 in DNA: TGTGCCAGCAGCTTAGCCGGGACTAGCGGGAGTTTGGAGCAGTACTTC. Translating gives CASSLAGTSGSLEQYF. The chain employs TRBV7-2 and TRBJ2-7; 14 bases align to TRBD2. With 0 bases clipped from V and 7 bases from J, the junction kept 5 bases outside the gene matches. Germline CDR1 is SGHTA and CDR2 is FQGNSA. This CDR3 spans 16 amino acids.

V gene TRBV5-1 combines with J gene TRBJ2-5; 7 bases are shared with TRBD1. The tail of the sequence fits TRBJ2-7 better, so the J call may be wrong. The CDR3 is 14 residues long. Germline V gene sequence: CDR1 SGHRS, CDR2 YFSETQ. DNA for the CDR3: TGCGCCAGCAGCTTGACAGGGGAGTTTTACGAGCAGTACTTC. Encoded protein: CASSLTGEFYEQYF.

This rearrangement joins TRBV7-2 to TRBJ2-7, with 9 bases fitting TRBD1. The CDR3 contains 15 residues. Losses at the gene ends were 5 bases for V and 7 bases for J; bases not matched to a gene: 12. The V gene's germline CDR1 is SGHTA and CDR2 FQGNSA. CDR3 in DNA: TGTGCCAGCAGCCGCGATGGTACAGGGGGCAGGGAGCAGTACTTC. Encoded protein: CASSRDGTGGREQYF. The full variable domain, completed using reference TRBV7-2 and TRBJ2-7, is GAGVSQSPSNKVTEKGKDVELRCDPISGHTALYWYRQSLGQGLEFLIYFQGNSAPDKSGLPSDRFSAERTGGSVSTLTIQRTQQEDSAVYLCASSRDGTGGREQYFGPGTRLTVT.

This chain joins TRBV7-9 and TRBJ2-3; TRBD2 agrees at 9 bases. Per germline, CDR1 SEHNR and CDR2 FQNEAQ (reference sequence). V was pared by 4 bases and J by 2 bases, with 4 bases of the junction left unmatched. The CDR3 is 15 amino acids. The chain's CDR3 is CASSSGLANTDTQYF. The CDR3 bases are TGTGCCAGCAGCTCGGGACTAGCCAACACAGATACGCAGTATTTT.

The chain couples TRBV11-2 to TRBJ2-5, with a possible D match to TRBD2 (5 bases). Germline loops: CDR1 SGHAT, CDR2 FQNNGV. V shed 8 bases and J shed 1 base, with 11 bases lying between them. The CDR3 loop spans 13 amino acids. DNA of the CDR3: TGTGCCAGCCTCGGGATCCTCCAAGAGACCCAGTACTTC. Translation: CASLGILQETQYF.

The V call is TRBV10-3, the J call TRBJ2-2; the match to TRBD2 covers 9 bases. Per the germline V gene, CDR1 is ENHRY and CDR2 is SYGVKD. This CDR3 comprises 14 residues. With 6 bases clipped from V and 1 base from J, the junction kept 0 bases outside the gene matches. In DNA form, the CDR3 reads TGTGCCATCAGGACTAGCGGGAACACCGGGGAGCTGTTTTTT. This gives the protein CAIRTSGNTGELFF.

The V call is TRBV6-6, the J call TRBJ2-1, with D possibly being TRBD2 (6 bases). The CDR3 has 16 residues. Trimming pared 4 bases from V and 1 base from J, leaving 14 bases between. The germline gives CDR1 MNHNY, CDR2 SVGAGI (reference sequence). The CDR3 protein is CASSSTLGGSYNEQFF. The CDR3 DNA follows: TGTGCCAGCAGTTCTACCCTCGGGGGTTCCTACAATGAGCAGTTCTTC.